This T cell receptor beta chain was documented in a study of blood T cell repertoires in COVID-19. For the study at large: Acute and convalescent COVID-19 samples came from the United States, Italy and Spain. The analysed material was cDNA or gDNA that came from T cells, B-cell-depleted T cells, or PBMCs.

The CDR3 length is 13 residues. V was clipped by 5 bases and J by 8 bases, with 10 bases between them. Germline V CDR1 and CDR2: MNHEY, SVGAGI. Two negative PCRs, clearance, or symptom resolution had been documented for recovered Cohort 3 donors. As processed by the authors: Reference gene primer amplification yielded estimated nucleated cell counts. Here immunoSEQ multiplex PCR was the method, and the copy in TCRdb shows in-frame clones only, minus some. The V and J calls and clone size were taken over from that table, and D and trimming were inferred from the DNA. The sample consists of a few hundred thousand clones, over 75% of them appearing once.

The source of this sequence is a woman aged 18-29 years who had recovered from COVID-19. This chain links TRBV6-5 with TRBJ1-6, with D hard to call. The sequencing input was PBMCs or T cells enriched from blood (not recorded which). Here the CDR3 DNA reads TGTGCCAGCAGTCGCCTCGAGGATTCACCCCTCCACTTT. It is translated as CASSRLEDSPLHF.